The clone carrying this TCR beta chain was counted ten times or more. Assembly of TCR beta libraries relied on iRepertoire HTBI primers together with Arm-PCR of CDR3 regions. MiXCR, run by TCRdb on the multiplex PCR reads, gives a single entry per CDR3 protein. The sample has about 470,000 distinct CDR3 sequences, 20% seen once; the top ten hold 7.8%. Specified time point: persistent/refractory GD, antithyroid drugs over 5 years with positive TRAb. Construction of the TCR library relied on RNA isolated from PBMCs. These data originate in a study of regulatory T cells in long-lasting Graves disease. Germline CDR1 is KGHSH and CDR2 is LQKENI. The CDR3 has 15 residues. V lost 3 bases, J lost 0 bases, and 4 bases stayed unmatched.

This chain connects TRBV18 to TRBJ1-2; 7 bases line up with TRBD1. This specimen was peripheral blood mononuclear cells (PBMCs), taken when the disease was refractory, from a patient treated with antithyroid drugs. The TCR comes from a female donor with Graves disease. CDR3 sequence: CASSPDRAANYGYTF. DNA for the CDR3: TGTGCCAGCTCACCTGACAGGGCCGCTAACTATGGCTACACCTTC.